One and the same sample provided the 19 T cell receptor beta chains below, sequenced in a study of cytomegalovirus exposure and HLA in healthy donors. Primers included in the PCR were 60 Vbeta and 13 Jbeta primers. Only in-frame clones appear in the TCRdb table, and some are missing; sequencing was by immunoSEQ multiplex PCR. The sample has over 80,000 clones, 60% to 85% seen once. Material: PBMCs. The receptors shown here come from a man aged 60-69 years in good health and CMV-seropositive.

This clone was counted ten times or more. J is TRBJ1-1 and V is TRBV6-6; D is undetermined. Germline loops: CDR1 MNHNY, CDR2 SVGAGI (reference sequence). The V gene lost 1 base and the J gene lost 4 bases, with 7 bases spanning the gap. The CDR3 is 13 residues long. CDR3 sequence reads: CASSYFVSTEAFF. The DNA of the CDR3 is TGTGCCAGCAGTTACTTCGTCTCCACTGAAGCTTTCTTT.

A few counts support this clone. The J gene is TRBJ2-2, the V gene TRBV5-8; 9 bases agree with TRBD1. Trimming at V came to 4 bases and at J to 5 bases, leaving 15 bases not matched to a gene. Germline V gene data show CDR1 as SGHTS and CDR2 as YDEGEE. This CDR3 contains 18 residues. CDR3 sequence: CASSGESVTGGRTGELFF. The CDR3, as DNA: TGTGCCAGCAGCGGGGAATCGGTAACAGGGGGCCGAACCGGGGAGCTGTTTTTT. The variable domain in full, completed from reference TRBV5-8 and TRBJ2-2, reads EAGVTQSPTHLIKTRGQQATLRCSPISGHTSVYWYQQALGLGLQFLLWYDEGEERNRGNFPPRFSGRQFPNYSSELNVNALELEDSALYLCASSGESVTGGRTGELFFGEGSRLTVL.

This clone has just a few counts. The chain combines TRBV10-1 with TRBJ2-6, with unresolved D. Germline assignment: CDR1 WNHNN and CDR2 SYGVQD (reference sequence). There are 14 residues in the CDR3. Trimming took 5 bases from V and 0 from J, leaving 5 bases between them. The DNA for the CDR3 is TGCGCCAGCAGTTCGGGCTCTGGGGCCAACGTCCTGACTTTC. It specifies CASSSGSGANVLTF.

This clone showed up just once. This rearrangement joins TRBV28 to TRBJ2-1, with D possibly TRBD1 on 6 matching bases. V was shortened by 3 bases and J by 10 bases, with 7 bases between the two germline ends. This CDR3 comprises 11 residues. CDR1 MDHEN and CDR2 SYDVKM come from the germline V gene. The CDR3 nucleotides are TGTGCCAGCAGTTTGCAGGGGGAGCAGTTCTTC. This sequence encodes CASSLQGEQFF. The full variable domain, its missing parts supplied by reference TRBV28 and TRBJ2-1, is DVKVTQSSRYLVKRTGEKVFLECVQDMDHENMFWYRQDPGLGLRLIYFSYDVKMKEKGDIPEGYSVSREKKERFSLILESASTNQTSMYLCASSLQGEQFFGPGTRLTVL.

V gene TRBV7-2 combines with J gene TRBJ1-5; TRBD1 agrees at 7 bases. The CDR3 extends over 14 amino acids. Germline CDR1 reads SGHTA; CDR2 reads FQGNSA. With V trimmed by 5 bases and J by 6 bases, 7 bases remained unmatched. In DNA form, the CDR3 reads TGTGCCAGCAGCCGTCGACAGGGAGGTCAGCCCCAGCATTTT. This translates into CASSRRQGGQPQHF.

This chain joins TRBV4-1 and TRBJ2-5, with 8 nucleotides matching TRBD1. After removal of 0 bases from V and 9 bases from J, the junction contained 6 bases not matched to a gene. The CDR3 runs 14 residues. CDR1 and CDR2 from the germline V gene are MGHRA and YSYEKL. CDR3 residues: CASSQEGTGGPQYF. The CDR3 coding sequence is TGCGCCAGCAGCCAAGAAGGGACAGGAGGTCCCCAGTACTTC.

The chain recombines TRBV30 with TRBJ2-3; no clear D gene. V was clipped by 6 bases and J by 0 bases, with 16 bases between them. Germline CDR1 and CDR2: GTSNPN and SVGIG (reference sequence). This CDR3 has 15 residues. Written as DNA, the CDR3 is TGTGCCTGCCCCGGGTTTGGAGCTAGCACAGATACGCAGTATTTT. Its protein is CACPGFGASTDTQYF.

The chain has TRBV21-1 and TRBJ2-5; whether TRBD1, the table's D call, matches the DNA was not checked. TRBV21-1 is classified as a pseudogene. There are 16 residues in the CDR3. The chain's CDR3 is CASSLLGTAIQETQYF. The CDR3 DNA reads as TGTGCCAGCAGCCTCCTAGGGACAGCGATCCAAGAGACCCAGTACTTC.

This sequence joins TRBV2 and TRBJ1-2, with D uncertain. This CDR3 is 12 amino acids long. CDR1 is SNHLY and CDR2 is FYNNEI in the germline V gene. The V end was cut by 3 bases, the J end by 8 bases, with 10 bases between. CDR3 loop: CASSDPPAGYTF. CDR3 nucleotide sequence: TGTGCCAGCAGTGATCCCCCCGCGGGCTACACCTTC.

The chain uses TRBV2 and TRBJ1-5; 7 bases are a match to TRBD1. V was clipped by 2 bases and J by 2 bases; unmatched bases: 6. From germline, CDR1 is SNHLY and CDR2 FYNNEI. The CDR3 is 16 amino acids. The CDR3 sequence: CASSERGQGGNQPQHF. The CDR3 nucleotides read TGTGCCAGCAGTGAAAGGGGGCAGGGAGGCAATCAGCCCCAGCATTTT. Supplemented by reference TRBV2 and TRBJ1-5, the full variable domain reads EPEVTQTPSHQVTQMGQEVILRCVPISNHLYFYWYRQILGQKVEFLVSFYNNEISEKSEIFDDQFSVERPDGSNFTLKIRSTKLEDSAMYFCASSERGQGGNQPQHFGDGTRLSIL.

The gene calls are TRBV6-5 and TRBJ1-3; tentatively, D is TRBD1 (6 bases). The CDR3 has 15 amino acids. Germline V gene sequence: CDR1 MNHEY, CDR2 SVGAGI. V was trimmed by 6 bases and J by 1 base, leaving 13 bases between them. CDR3 in DNA: TGTGCCAGCAGAAGACAGGCAAAGTCTGGAAACACCATATATTTT. Protein product: CASRRQAKSGNTIYF.

This clone was seen a single time. The rearrangement uses TRBV29-1 and TRBJ2-1; 7 nucleotides agree with TRBD1. CDR1 and CDR2 (germline): SQVTM, ANQGSEA. Trimming removed 6 bases from V and 5 bases from J; junction bases left unmatched: 10. CDR3 length: 14 amino acids. CDR3 bases: TGCAGCGTGGCAGGACAGGCGTTCGACAATGAGCAGTTCTTC. Amino acid sequence: CSVAGQAFDNEQFF.

CDR3 region: CASSIDTGTLPYNEQFF. The CDR3 DNA follows: TGTGCCAGTAGTATAGATACCGGGACACTTCCCTACAATGAGCAGTTCTTC. J is TRBJ2-1 and V is TRBV19; D possibly corresponds to TRBD1 (6 bases). This CDR3 has 17 residues. The germline V gene has CDR1 LNHDA and CDR2 SQIVND (reference sequence). Trimming left V 0 bases short and J 2 bases short, with 14 bases between.

V usage is TRBV7-2 and J usage is TRBJ2-5, with 11 bases identical to TRBD1. Germline-derived CDR1 and CDR2 are SGHTA and FQGNSA. J was trimmed by 1 base and V by 5 bases; bases with no gene match: 3. CDR3 length equals 15 residues. CDR3 in amino acids: CASSHGTGGQETQYF. For the CDR3, the DNA is TGTGCCAGCAGCCACGGGACAGGGGGCCAAGAGACCCAGTACTTC.

The chain joins TRBV5-4 to TRBJ2-2; TRBD1 matches 8 bases. CDR1 is SGHNT, CDR2 YYREEE, per germline (reference sequence). J was trimmed by 5 bases and V by 9 bases; bases with no gene match: 3. The CDR3 is 12 residues long. The DNA for the CDR3 is TGTGCCAACCAGGGGGCGACCGGGGAGCTGTTTTTT. Translation gives CANQGATGELFF. Looking up the rest from reference TRBV5-4 and TRBJ2-2 gives the full variable domain: ETGVTQSPTHLIKTRGQQVTLRCSSQSGHNTVSWYQQALGQGPQFIFQYYREEENGRGNFPPRFSGLQFPNYSSELNVNALELDDSALYLCANQGATGELFFGEGSRLTVL.

The CDR3 reads CASLNSGNTIYF. The DNA of the CDR3 is TGTGCCAGCCTTAACTCTGGAAACACCATATATTTT. This rearrangement joins TRBV25-1 to TRBJ1-3; no clear D. The V gene's germline CDR1 is MGHDK and CDR2 SYGVNS. This CDR3 has 12 amino acids. Trimming cost V 8 bases and J 0 bases, with 5 bases left between them. The full variable domain, rest sourced from reference TRBV25-1 and TRBJ1-3, is EADIYQTPRYLVIGTGKKITLECSQTMGHDKMYWYQQDPGMELHLIHYSYGVNSTEKGDLSSESTVSRIRTEHFPLTLESARPSHTSQYLCASLNSGNTIYFGEGSWLTVV.

This clone was counted only a few times. The junction departs from germline at one end; a sequencing error may be responsible. The gene calls are TRBV19 and TRBJ1-4; D gene ambiguous. The CDR3 consists of 14 residues. Germline loops: CDR1 LNHDA, CDR2 SQIVND (reference sequence). DNA for the CDR3: TGTGCCAGTAGTATAAATAGTGGGGTATATCCCGGGAGTTTT. This gives the protein CASSINSGVYPGSF.

The chain uses TRBV6-1 and TRBJ2-3; 11 bases match TRBD2. This CDR3 is built from 16 residues. Germline assignment: CDR1 MNHNS and CDR2 SASEGT. The V segment lost 4 bases and the J segment 2 bases; nucleotides outside the gene matches: 5. The CDR3 here is CASSGVGLADTDTQYF. Here the CDR3 DNA reads TGTGCCAGCAGTGGAGTGGGACTAGCGGACACAGATACGCAGTATTTT.

The rearrangement uses TRBV7-2 and TRBJ2-7; D uncertain. From germline, CDR1 is SGHTA and CDR2 FQGNSA. The CDR3 contains 13 residues. V was shortened by 2 bases and J by 2 bases, with 7 bases between the two germline ends. The DNA for the CDR3 is TGTGCCAGCAGCTTACAGGTAACCTACGAGCAGTACTTC. Translating it yields CASSLQVTYEQYF. Complete variable domain (other parts from reference TRBV7-2 and TRBJ2-7): GAGVSQSPSNKVTEKGKDVELRCDPISGHTALYWYRQSLGQGLEFLIYFQGNSAPDKSGLPSDRFSAERTGGSVSTLTIQRTQQEDSAVYLCASSLQVTYEQYFGPGTRLTVT.